This TCR beta chain was captured in a study of CD8 T cells in Susac syndrome. This CDR3 spans 15 amino acids. CDR1 and CDR2 (germline): SGHRS, YFSETQ. The V gene end was trimmed by 0 bases and the J gene end by 4 bases; junction bases not matched to a gene: 4. Random hexamers were used to reverse transcribe the RNA input (roughly 0.5 to 1 ug). TCRdb fed the immunoSEQ multiplex PCR reads into MiXCR, producing one record per CDR3 protein. Here the sample spans 150,000 to 200,000 distinct CDR3 sequences, 92% being singletons. This TCR was sampled from a human donor in good health. Sequenced sample: CD4+ T cells from PBMCs. The rearrangement links TRBV5-1 to TRBJ2-5; 9 nucleotides line up with TRBD2. The CDR3 region is CASSLGLAARETQYF. In DNA, the CDR3 is TGCGCCAGCAGCTTGGGACTAGCGGCCCGAGAGACCCAGTACTTC.